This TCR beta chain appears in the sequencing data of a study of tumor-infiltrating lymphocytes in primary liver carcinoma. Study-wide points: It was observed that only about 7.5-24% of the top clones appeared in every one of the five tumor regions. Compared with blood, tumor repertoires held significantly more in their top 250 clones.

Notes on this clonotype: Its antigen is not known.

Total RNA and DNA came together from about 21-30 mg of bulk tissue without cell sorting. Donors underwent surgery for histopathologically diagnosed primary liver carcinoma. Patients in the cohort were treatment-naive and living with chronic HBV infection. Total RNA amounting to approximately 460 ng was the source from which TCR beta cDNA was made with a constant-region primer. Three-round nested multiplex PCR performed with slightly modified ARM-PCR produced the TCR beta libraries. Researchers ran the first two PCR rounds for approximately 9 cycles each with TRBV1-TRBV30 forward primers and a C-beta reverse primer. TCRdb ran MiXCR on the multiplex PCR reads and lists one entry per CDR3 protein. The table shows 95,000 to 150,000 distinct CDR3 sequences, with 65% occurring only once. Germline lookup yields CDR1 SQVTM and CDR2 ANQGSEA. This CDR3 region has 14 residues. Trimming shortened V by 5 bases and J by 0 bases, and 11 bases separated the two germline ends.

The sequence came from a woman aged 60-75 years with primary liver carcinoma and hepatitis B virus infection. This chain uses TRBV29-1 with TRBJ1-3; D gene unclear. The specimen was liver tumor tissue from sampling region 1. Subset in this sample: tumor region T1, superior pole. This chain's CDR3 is CSVLDLGSGNTIYF. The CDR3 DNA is TGCAGCGTTCTCGACTTGGGCTCTGGAAACACCATATATTTT.